The source of this TCR beta chain is a study of cytomegalovirus exposure and HLA in healthy donors. Points from the study as a whole: Segments of the TCR beta V type were, in most cases, productive about 87% or about 30% of the time in an earlier analysis. As a later analysis revealed, most CMV-associated TCR beta chains appeared HLA-restricted. When a later analysis compared HLA-associated TCR beta chains with equally common others, the HLA-associated chains turned out to be more clonally expanded and to have lower generation probabilities.

Primers for the PCR totalled 60 Vbeta and 13 Jbeta. Repertoires were generated with immunoSEQ multiplex PCR, while TCRdb's copy carries only in-frame clones and drops some. The sample has about 150,000 clones, roughly 80% seen once; the top ten hold approximately 7.7%. J gave up 8 bases and V 0 bases, and 6 bases lay outside the gene matches. The CDR3 runs to 15 residues. CDR1 is MNHEY, CDR2 SMNVEV, per germline (reference sequence). Worth noting for this clone: As yet, its antigen is unknown.

The sequence came from a man younger than 40 in good health and CMV-seropositive. The sample consisted of PBMCs. V is TRBV27 and J is TRBJ1-4; 7 bases map to TRBD1. CDR3 region: CASSLSGTVSEKLFF. Here the CDR3 DNA reads TGTGCCAGCAGTTTATCGGGGACAGTTTCGGAAAAACTGTTTTTT.